The 18 T cell receptor beta chains below all came from one sample that was sequenced in a study of T cell responses to AZD1222 COVID-19 vaccine. Libraries were prepared by immunoSEQ multiplex PCR; TCRdb keeps only in-frame clonotypes and omits some of them. The table records about 19,000 clones, 81% of them present only once. The starting material was peripheral blood, obtained 28 days after the second AZD1222 dose. The source is an adult who received the AZD1222 COVID-19 vaccine.

V usage is TRBV4-1 and J usage is TRBJ2-1, with TRBD2 matching 9 bases. Trimming removed 0 bases from V and 8 bases from J; junction bases left unmatched: 11. The CDR3 is made up of 17 amino acids. In germline, CDR1 is MGHRA, CDR2 YSYEKL. The CDR3: CASSQDPASGEADEQFF. For the CDR3, the DNA is TGCGCCAGCAGCCAAGATCCGGCTAGCGGGGAAGCAGATGAGCAGTTCTTC.

This chain connects TRBV7-9 to TRBJ2-1; tentative D call: TRBD1 (6 bases). Trimming pared 2 bases from V and 5 bases from J, leaving 16 bases between. The CDR3 is made up of 16 amino acids. Germline V gene lookup returns CDR1 SEHNR and CDR2 FQNEAQ (reference sequence). CDR3 sequence reads: CASSLSGTHINNEQFF. The CDR3 DNA reads TGTGCCAGCAGCTTATCTGGGACACACATTAACAATGAGCAGTTCTTC.

The chain is built from TRBV6-6 and TRBJ2-2; 7 bases match TRBD2. Germline V gene data show CDR1 as MNHNY and CDR2 as SVGAGI (reference sequence). V gave up 3 bases and J gave up 5 bases; unmatched junction bases: 9. The CDR3 consists of 16 residues. Here the CDR3 reads CASSYPPGTTTGELFF. The CDR3 coding sequence is TGTGCCAGCAGTTATCCCCCCGGGACTACTACCGGGGAGCTGTTTTTT.

The chain uses TRBV18 and TRBJ1-5, with TRBD1 identical over 7 bases. V lost 5 bases and J lost 0; bases outside the gene matches: 1. Germline V lookup: CDR1 KGHSH, CDR2 LQKENI. The length of the CDR3 is 14 residues. Here the CDR3 reads CASSGTVSNQPQHF. The CDR3 nucleotides read TGTGCCAGCTCAGGGACAGTTAGCAATCAGCCCCAGCATTTT.

This chain uses TRBV5-6 with TRBJ1-5, with D perhaps TRBD1 (5 bases). Trimming pared 4 bases from V and 1 base from J, leaving 9 bases between. The germline V gene has CDR1 SGHDT and CDR2 YYEEEE. The CDR3 extends over 14 amino acids. The CDR3 is CASSPKGSNQPQHF. The CDR3 DNA is TGTGCCAGCAGCCCGAAGGGGAGCAATCAGCCCCAGCATTTT.

The V and J genes are TRBV3-1 (or the pseudogene TRBV3-2) and TRBJ2-4; D is possibly TRBD2 (7 bases). V was cut by 7 bases and J by 8 bases, with 21 bases left in between. This CDR3 has 15 amino acids. The germline gives CDR1 LGHDT, CDR2 YNNKEL (reference sequence). The CDR3 here is CASTPERGAGDIQYF. The CDR3 DNA reads TGTGCCAGCACCCCAGAACGGGGGGCTGGGGACATTCAGTACTTC.

V usage is TRBV10-3 and J usage is TRBJ2-7; D is perhaps TRBD1 or TRBD2 (5 bases each). CDR1 and CDR2 from the germline V gene are ENHRY and SYGVKD. With 5 bases removed from V and 0 bases from J, the gap between germline ends came to 11 bases. This CDR3 is 14 amino acids long. DNA of the CDR3: TGTGCCATCAGTCGGGACCGGGACTCCTACGAGCAGTACTTC. Amino acids: CAISRDRDSYEQYF.

The chain has TRBV27 and TRBJ1-2; TRBD1 matches at 11 bases. Unmatched junction bases numbered 10, after V lost 6 bases and J lost 4 bases. This CDR3 is 16 amino acids long. Per the germline V gene, CDR1 is MNHEY and CDR2 is SMNVEV (reference sequence). CDR3 sequence reads: CASSELDRGRGYGYTF. The CDR3 DNA reads TGTGCCAGCAGCGAACTGGACAGGGGGCGCGGCTATGGCTACACCTTC.

The J gene is TRBJ1-2, the V gene TRBV7-6, with D possibly TRBD1 on 5 matching bases. The germline gives CDR1 SGHVS, CDR2 FNYEAQ. This CDR3 has 16 amino acids. V dropped 0 bases and J dropped 3 bases, with 14 bases sitting between them. CDR3 sequence reads: CASSLANQGKDYGYTF. For the CDR3, the DNA is TGTGCCAGCAGCTTAGCGAATCAGGGAAAGGACTATGGCTACACCTTC.

V usage is TRBV6-5 and J usage is TRBJ2-7, with D perhaps TRBD1 (6 bases). Looked up from germline, CDR1 is MNHEY and CDR2 is SVGAGI. The CDR3 extends over 13 amino acids. The V gene lost 5 bases and the J gene lost 3 bases, with 11 bases spanning the gap. The CDR3 loop reads CASSPTGRYEQYF. The CDR3 nucleotides are TGTGCCAGCAGTCCGACAGGACGCTACGAGCAGTACTTC.

The genes are TRBV7-2 and TRBJ1-3; 7 nucleotides match TRBD1. CDR3 length: 16 residues. V lost 0 bases, J lost 4 bases, and 6 bases stayed unmatched. Germline V gives CDR1 SGHTA, CDR2 FQGNSA. The CDR3 bases are TGTGCCAGCAGCTTAGCGATTCCAGGGGGAGGAAACACCATATATTTT. As protein: CASSLAIPGGGNTIYF. The entire variable domain, with the rest obtained from reference TRBV7-2 and TRBJ1-3, is as follows: GAGVSQSPSNKVTEKGKDVELRCDPISGHTALYWYRQSLGQGLEFLIYFQGNSAPDKSGLPSDRFSAERTGGSVSTLTIQRTQQEDSAVYLCASSLAIPGGGNTIYFGEGSWLTVV.

J is TRBJ2-4 and V is TRBV4-2; no definite D call. Germline CDR1 reads LGHNA; CDR2 reads YNFKEQ. This CDR3 spans 12 amino acids. V was shortened by 9 bases and J by 2 bases, with 8 bases between the two germline ends. The CDR3 spells CASLRPKNIQYF. CDR3 sequence (DNA): TGTGCCAGTCTCCGTCCCAAAAACATTCAGTACTTC.

The rearrangement links TRBV18 to TRBJ2-2; no definite D call. V lost 6 bases to trimming and J lost 0 bases, with 11 bases between them. The CDR3 runs 15 residues. Per germline, CDR1 KGHSH and CDR2 LQKENI. The chain's CDR3 is CASSPGPPNTGELFF. DNA of the CDR3: TGTGCCAGCTCCCCAGGACCGCCGAACACCGGGGAGCTGTTTTTT.

In nucleotides, the CDR3 is TGTGCCAGCAGCCAATCACAGGGGCGAGGTGGCTACACCTTC. Translated: CASSQSQGRGGYTF. The rearrangement uses TRBV16 and TRBJ1-2; the match to TRBD1 covers 7 bases. CDR3 size: 14 residues. Losses at the gene ends were 0 bases for V and 7 bases for J; bases not matched to a gene: 5. CDR1 is KGHSY and CDR2 is FQNENV in the germline V gene.

This chain joins TRBV7-9 and TRBJ2-7, with 8 bases fitting TRBD1. Germline V gene sequence: CDR1 SEHNR, CDR2 FQNEAQ (reference sequence). The V and J ends lost 5 bases and 0 bases, in that order; junction bases with no gene match: 3. This CDR3 is 14 amino acids long. The CDR3 nucleotides read TGTGCCAGCAGCCCAGGGGGCGCCTCCTACGAGCAGTACTTC. Translation gives CASSPGGASYEQYF.

This clone was counted a few times. The chain joins TRBV4-3 to TRBJ2-3; D unclear. Trimming removed 4 bases from V and 6 bases from J, with 11 bases in between. The CDR3 loop spans 13 amino acids. Per germline, CDR1 LGHNA and CDR2 YSLEER. CDR3 amino acids: CASSRTWLDTQYF. The CDR3, as DNA: TGCGCCAGCAGCCGCACTTGGTTGGATACGCAGTATTTT.

The chain joins TRBV7-2 to TRBJ1-2, with no clear D. Trimming pared 2 bases from V and 6 bases from J, leaving 7 bases between. CDR1 SGHTA and CDR2 FQGNSA come from the germline V gene. The CDR3 runs to 12 residues. The DNA of the CDR3 is TGTGCCAGCAGCTTACGGTCGAATGGCTACACCTTC. It translates to CASSLRSNGYTF.

This clone was detected only a few times. J is TRBJ2-2 and V is TRBV9; D uncertain. V was pared by 0 bases and J by 3 bases, with 12 bases between. The CDR3 contains 16 residues. Germline V lookup: CDR1 SGDLS, CDR2 YYNGEE. CDR3 bases: TGTGCCAGCAGCGTAGAGTGGAGAAGGGACACCGGGGAGCTGTTTTTT. This sequence encodes CASSVEWRRDTGELFF.